These 2 T cell receptor beta chains came from one sample sequenced in a study of glioma-infiltrating T cells. Amplification of TCR alpha and beta CDR3 regions from RNA used iRepertoire nested multiplex PCR. TCRdb reprocessed the multiplex PCR reads with MiXCR, giving one entry per CDR3 protein. Of around 100,000 distinct CDR3 sequences listed, about 30% are singletons. The sequencing input was glioma tissue, nonneoplastic brain tissue, or PBMCs (not recorded which). The receptor source for this set is a human donor with low-grade glioma or glioblastoma, undergoing nonglioma brain surgery, or in good health (not recorded which).

In the case of this clonotype: A junction boundary mismatches the germline segment, possibly from a read error. The chain links TRBV7-9 to TRBJ1-5, with TRBD1 matching 7 bases. The CDR3 extends over 15 amino acids. Germline CDR1 SEHNR, CDR2 FQNEAQ (reference sequence). The CDR3 is CASSPGAGGYQPKHF. CDR3 nucleotide sequence: TGTGCCAGCAGCCCGGGGGCAGGGGGTTATCAGCCCAAGCATTTT.

This clonotype appeared many times. J is TRBJ2-5 and V is TRBV6-1, with D possibly matching TRBD2 (5 bases). The V gene's germline CDR1 is MNHNS and CDR2 SASEGT. V was trimmed by 7 bases and J by 7 bases, leaving 13 bases between them. The CDR3 is 12 amino acids. CDR3 sequence reads: CASITSAGTQYF. The DNA for the CDR3 is TGTGCCAGCATCACCTCCGCGGGGACCCAGTACTTC.